The 26 T cell receptor beta chains below come from one sample, sequenced in a study of T cells after yellow fever vaccination. TCRdb processed the 5' RACE reads anew with MiXCR; each CDR3 protein has one entry. In the table there are approximately 550,000 distinct CDR3 sequences, less than 15% of which are singletons. The sequencing here drew on PBMCs, taken on the day of the yellow fever booster vaccination. The receptors were sampled from a young man who received the YFV17D yellow fever vaccine.

The chain employs TRBV2 and TRBJ2-3; 12 bases match TRBD2. Losses at the gene ends were 4 bases for V and 4 bases for J; bases not matched to a gene: 9. The germline CDR1 and CDR2 sequences are SNHLY and FYNNEI. The CDR3 is made up of 17 amino acids. The CDR3 is CASSGLAGATGADTQYF. The CDR3 DNA sequence: TGTGCCAGCAGTGGACTAGCGGGAGCAACGGGAGCAGATACGCAGTATTTT.

In this sample, this clonotype turned up a few times. This rearrangement joins TRBV18 to TRBJ2-2; possibly TRBD1 for D (6 bases). Germline V gene sequence: CDR1 KGHSH, CDR2 LQKENI. The CDR3 has 15 residues. The V end lost 2 bases, the J end lost 5 bases, and 12 bases lay between the germline ends. Written as DNA, the CDR3 is TGTGCCAGCTCACCAAACTACAGGGAAACCGGGGAGCTGTTTTTT. This gives the protein CASSPNYRETGELFF.

This clonotype has only a few counts. The chain combines TRBV20-1 with TRBJ2-3; 8 nucleotides align to TRBD2. The CDR3 length is 13 residues. The germline V gene has CDR1 DFQATT and CDR2 SNEGSKA (reference sequence). V lost 6 bases and J lost 2; bases outside the gene matches: 4. Here the CDR3 reads CSASGGATDTQYF. CDR3 in DNA: TGCAGTGCCTCGGGGGGGGCCACAGATACGCAGTATTTT.

This clonotype has just a few counts. The rearrangement uses TRBV30 and TRBJ2-1; D possibly corresponds to TRBD2 (6 bases). Looked up from germline, CDR1 is GTSNPN and CDR2 is SVGIG (reference sequence). Trimming removed 2 bases at V and 0 bases at J, with 11 bases between. The CDR3 runs to 15 residues. CDR3 DNA sequence: TGTGCCTGGAGTCGGGACTTAAGCTCCTACAATGAGCAGTTCTTC. It encodes CAWSRDLSSYNEQFF. Full variable domain (rest looked up from reference TRBV30 and TRBJ2-1): SQTIHQWPATLVQPVGSPLSLECTVEGTSNPNLYWYRQAAGRGLQLLFYSVGIGQISSEVPQNLSASRPQDRQFILSSKKLLLSDSGFYLCAWSRDLSSYNEQFFGPGTRLTVL.

This clonotype was detected a few times. This chain uses TRBV6-2 or TRBV6-3 with TRBJ2-7; TRBD2 matches at 10 bases. Trimming at V came to 2 bases and at J to 2 bases, leaving 6 bases not matched to a gene. The germline gives CDR1 MNHEY, CDR2 SVGEGT. The CDR3 has 16 amino acids. CDR3 nucleotide sequence: TGTGCCAGCAGTTACCGCCGGACTAGCGGAGCCTACGAGCAGTACTTC. Protein sequence: CASSYRRTSGAYEQYF.

This clonotype came up many times. This chain joins TRBV7-8 and TRBJ2-1; TRBD1 might be the D (5 bases). CDR1 and CDR2 (germline): SGHVS, FQNEAQ. V was pared by 6 bases and J by 3 bases, with 12 bases between. There are 14 residues in the CDR3. The CDR3 DNA reads TGTGCCAGCAGTTATCGTACAGGCTACAATGAGCAGTTCTTC. Translated, it gives CASSYRTGYNEQFF.

The chain couples TRBV6-5 to TRBJ1-1; no clear D. Germline loops: CDR1 MNHEY, CDR2 SVGAGI. V was shortened by 0 bases and J by 4 bases, with 12 bases between the two germline ends. There are 15 residues in the CDR3. Here the CDR3 reads CASSYSPGRSTEAFF. CDR3 nucleotide sequence: TGTGCCAGCAGTTACTCCCCGGGTAGGTCCACTGAAGCTTTCTTT.

CDR3 nucleotides: TGTGCCAGCAGTTACTCTAGGGGGCTCGGAGAGACCCAGTACTTC. It translates to CASSYSRGLGETQYF. The chain is built from TRBV6-5 and TRBJ2-5; 7 bases agree with TRBD1. Per germline, CDR1 MNHEY and CDR2 SVGAGI. J gave up 4 bases and V 0 bases, and 5 bases lay outside the gene matches. The CDR3 has 15 residues.

The V gene is TRBV11-2, the J gene TRBJ2-5; unclear D gene. Trimming left V 2 bases short and J 5 bases short, with 6 bases between. CDR1 is SGHAT, CDR2 FQNNGV, per germline. The CDR3 extends over 12 amino acids. CDR3 amino acids: CASSLSWETQYF. The CDR3 DNA reads TGTGCCAGCAGCTTATCCTGGGAGACCCAGTACTTC.

The V call is TRBV29-1, the J call TRBJ2-5; D remains ambiguous. Trimming took 0 bases from V and 7 from J, leaving 18 bases between them. Germline V gene data show CDR1 as SQVTM and CDR2 as ANQGSEA. The length of the CDR3 is 15 residues. In DNA form, the CDR3 reads TGCAGCGTTGAAGATAGACGGAGACCTCCAGGGACCCAGTACTTC. Amino acids: CSVEDRRRPPGTQYF.

The gene calls are TRBV7-9 and TRBJ1-2; the match to TRBD1 covers 7 bases. In germline, CDR1 is SEHNR, CDR2 FQNEAQ (reference sequence). The CDR3 has 15 residues. J lost 8 bases, V lost 2 bases, and 11 bases had no gene match. The CDR3 nucleotides read TGTGCCAGCAGCTTATTAGGGGGCCCCATGAGAGGCTACACCTTC. Translated, it gives CASSLLGGPMRGYTF.

The rearrangement joins TRBV4-3 to TRBJ2-7; D is unclear. CDR1 and CDR2 (germline): LGHNA, YSLEER. The V gene lost 0 bases and the J gene lost 0 bases, with 9 bases spanning the gap. This CDR3 has 15 amino acids. In nucleotides, the CDR3 is TGCGCCAGCAGCCAAGATCCGGAGAGCTCCTACGAGCAGTACTTC. Protein product: CASSQDPESSYEQYF.

The V gene is TRBV7-2, the J gene TRBJ1-1; the match to TRBD1 covers 7 bases. The CDR3 is made up of 15 amino acids. The junction had 11 bases not matched to a gene; V was cut back by 6 bases and J by 4 bases. In germline, CDR1 is SGHTA, CDR2 FQGNSA. The CDR3 here is CASRGIRGSGTEAFF. The DNA for the CDR3 is TGTGCCAGCAGGGGAATCAGGGGGTCTGGCACTGAAGCTTTCTTT.

V is TRBV25-1 and J is TRBJ2-7, with D uncertain. CDR1 is MGHDK, CDR2 SYGVNS, per germline. This CDR3 has 14 residues. Between the trimmed V and J ends, which lost 10 bases and 4 bases, there was a span of 20 bases. As DNA, the CDR3 is TGTGCCACCATCATTCCCCTATCGTCATACGAGCAGTACTTC. The encoded protein is CATIIPLSSYEQYF.

This clonotype came up a few times. The V gene is TRBV20-1, the J gene TRBJ1-5; D is undetermined. V was cut by 2 bases and J by 7 bases, with 9 bases left in between. Germline assignment: CDR1 DFQATT and CDR2 SNEGSKA (reference sequence). The CDR3 consists of 12 residues. This CDR3 is CSARRLAQPQHF. In nucleotides, the CDR3 is TGCAGTGCTAGAAGACTGGCCCAGCCCCAGCATTTT.

The gene calls are TRBV19 and TRBJ2-1; no firm D call. Trimming shortened V by 5 bases and J by 6 bases, and 8 bases separated the two germline ends. There are 12 residues in the CDR3. Per germline, CDR1 LNHDA and CDR2 SQIVND (reference sequence). The CDR3 spells CASSDGGNEQFF. CDR3 DNA: TGTGCCAGTAGTGACGGCGGCAATGAGCAGTTCTTC.

This chain joins TRBV6-1 and TRBJ2-2, with 10 bases that match TRBD1. The ends lost 3 bases at V and 5 bases at J; junction bases unmatched: 3. The CDR3 consists of 15 residues. Germline CDR1 is MNHNS and CDR2 is SASEGT. CDR3 bases: TGTGCCAGCAGTGATGACAGGGGGCGAACCGGGGAGCTGTTTTTT. Protein product: CASSDDRGRTGELFF.

The chain links TRBV7-8 to TRBJ2-5, with D hard to call. Per germline, CDR1 SGHVS and CDR2 FQNEAQ. Trimming took 4 bases from V and 1 from J, leaving 13 bases between them. This CDR3 contains 15 residues. The CDR3 is CASSSTLRFQETQYF. CDR3 sequence (DNA): TGTGCCAGCAGCTCCACTCTAAGGTTCCAAGAGACCCAGTACTTC.

This clonotype was counted between two and nine times. The J gene is TRBJ2-2, the V gene TRBV20-1; D tentatively fits TRBD1 or TRBD2 (5 bases each). The CDR3 length is 15 residues. Trimming removed 0 bases at V and 7 bases at J, with 15 bases between. The germline V gene has CDR1 DFQATT and CDR2 SNEGSKA (reference sequence). CDR3 nucleotide sequence: TGCAGTGCTAGAGACCACTGGGACCGGGTCGGGGAGCTGTTTTTT. The encoded protein is CSARDHWDRVGELFF.

Only a few counts were recorded for this clonotype. This chain connects TRBV20-1 to TRBJ2-1; D is unresolved. This CDR3 has 12 amino acids. Germline CDR1 reads DFQATT; CDR2 reads SNEGSKA (reference sequence). V lost 4 bases to trimming and J lost 2 bases, with 6 bases between them. CDR3 loop: CSAISPYNEQFF. The DNA for the CDR3 is TGCAGTGCTATTAGCCCCTACAATGAGCAGTTCTTC.

This clonotype was detected a few times. V is TRBV10-3 and J is TRBJ2-7; 9 bases map to TRBD1. Germline CDR1 ENHRY, CDR2 SYGVKD. After removal of 3 bases from V and 2 bases from J, the junction contained 17 bases not matched to a gene. The CDR3 covers 19 residues. The CDR3 DNA reads as TGTGCCATCAGTGACCCCTTAGGAGGTACGGGGACAGGGCCCTACGAGCAGTACTTC. It yields the protein CAISDPLGGTGTGPYEQYF.

The chain uses TRBV7-3 and TRBJ2-2, with D possibly TRBD1 on 7 matching bases. The ends were cut back, 5 bases at V and 4 bases at J, with 14 bases in the middle. Germline V lookup: CDR1 SGHTA, CDR2 FQGTGA. The CDR3 is 15 residues long. The CDR3 DNA reads as TGTGCCAGCAGCCCCGGAGGGGGCCCCACCGGGGAGCTGTTTTTT. Protein sequence: CASSPGGGPTGELFF.

This clonotype was picked up many times. The rearrangement links TRBV7-2 to TRBJ2-3; D gene uncertain. Trimming took 5 bases from V and 2 from J, leaving 2 bases between them. Germline-derived CDR1 and CDR2 are SGHTA and FQGNSA. The CDR3 sequence is 11 residues long. Written as DNA, the CDR3 is TGTGCCAGCAGCACCACAGATACGCAGTATTTT. Protein sequence: CASSTTDTQYF.

J is TRBJ2-1 and V is TRBV7-2, with 11 bases matching TRBD2. Germline assignment: CDR1 SGHTA and CDR2 FQGNSA. The ends lost 5 bases at V and 7 bases at J; junction bases unmatched: 10. CDR3 length: 16 residues. The CDR3: CASSPPGLAEANEQFF. CDR3 in DNA: TGTGCCAGCAGCCCACCGGGACTAGCGGAGGCTAATGAGCAGTTCTTC.

This clonotype was observed a handful of times. The chain carries TRBV12-3 or TRBV12-4 and TRBJ2-3; 12 nucleotides align to TRBD1. The CDR3 spans 15 residues. V was pared by 5 bases and J by 5 bases, with 5 bases of the junction left unmatched. CDR3 sequence: CASSKGQGARDTQYF. In DNA, the CDR3 is TGTGCCAGCAGTAAGGGACAGGGGGCTCGAGATACGCAGTATTTT.

This clonotype was found a few times. The chain employs TRBV6-2 or TRBV6-3 and TRBJ2-1; D gene uncertain. Deletions cut 2 bases from V and 3 bases from J, with 8 bases between. The CDR3 has 14 residues. In germline, CDR1 is MNHEY, CDR2 SVGEGT. CDR3 protein: CASSYSDLYNEQFF. CDR3 nucleotides: TGTGCCAGCAGTTACAGTGACCTCTACAATGAGCAGTTCTTC.